These 24 T cell receptor beta chains came from one sample sequenced in a study of T cells in Graves' hyperthyroidism and ophthalmopathy. Amplification yielded TCR beta CDR3 regions, with RNA transcripts as the source. The TCR CDR3 was amplified in a first-round RT-PCR using the HTBI primer set. TCRdb re-called the multiplex PCR reads with MiXCR, one entry per CDR3 protein. Counted here are hundreds of thousands of distinct CDR3 sequences, 16% occurring once; the ten biggest clones make up 2.5% to 4%. The sequencing input was blood. These receptors were taken from a woman in her 40s with Graves' ophthalmopathy.

This clonotype was detected ten times or more. The chain links TRBV10-3 to TRBJ2-7, with D tentatively TRBD1 or TRBD2 (5 bases each). Per the germline V gene, CDR1 is ENHRY and CDR2 is SYGVKD. There are 15 residues in the CDR3. The V end was cut by 6 bases, the J end by 0 bases, with 15 bases between. The CDR3 coding sequence is TGTGCCATCAGCCCCCGGGACGCTCGCTCCTACGAGCAGTACTTC. This sequence encodes CAISPRDARSYEQYF.

This clonotype has a handful of counts. The V gene is TRBV11-1, the J gene TRBJ2-2; no definite D call. Germline V CDR1 and CDR2: SGHAT, FQDESV (reference sequence). V lost 5 bases to trimming and J lost 7 bases, with 11 bases between them. The CDR3 sequence is 13 residues long. The CDR3 here is CASSVPPGGELFF. CDR3 DNA sequence: TGTGCCAGCAGCGTTCCCCCGGGCGGGGAGCTGTTTTTT.

In this sample, this clonotype turned up many times. This sequence joins TRBV3-1 and TRBJ2-3, with 12 positions matching TRBD1. V shed 3 bases, J shed 7 bases, and the junction held 11 bases outside the gene matches. The CDR3 runs to 17 residues. Germline assignment: CDR1 LGHDT and CDR2 YNNKEL (reference sequence). The CDR3 protein is CASSQAGTGGAKNTQYF. The CDR3 DNA reads as TGTGCCAGCAGCCAGGCCGGGACAGGGGGCGCCAAGAATACGCAGTATTTT.

Concerning this clonotype: The conserved final phenylalanine or tryptophan is absent from the CDR3, which likely points to a read error. The rearrangement links TRBV11-2 to TRBJ2-7; D uncertain. The CDR3 consists of 14 residues. Germline CDR1 SGHAT, CDR2 FQNNGV. Trimming left V 5 bases short and J 5 bases short, with 16 bases between. The CDR3 DNA sequence: TGTGCCAGCAGCCTATACGCAGGAGAGGACGAGCAGTACCTC. Translated, it gives CASSLYAGEDEQYL.

This clonotype was detected a few times. The J gene is TRBJ2-7, the V gene TRBV6-9; 15 nucleotides align to TRBD2. The germline CDR1 and CDR2 sequences are MNHGY and SVAAGI. The CDR3 length is 16 residues. The V gene end was trimmed by 3 bases and the J gene end by 6 bases; junction bases not matched to a gene: 6. In DNA, the CDR3 is TGTGCCAGCAGTTACGATCGGACTAGCGGGGGGGGCGAGCAGTACTTC. Translation gives CASSYDRTSGGGEQYF.

This clonotype came up many times. V usage is TRBV27 and J usage is TRBJ2-7; a possible D gene is TRBD2 (5 bases). V lost 4 bases to trimming and J lost 4 bases, with 11 bases between them. Germline CDR1 reads MNHEY; CDR2 reads SMNVEV (reference sequence). CDR3 length equals 13 residues. CDR3 sequence reads: CASSSRTAYEQYF. The CDR3 nucleotides are TGTGCCAGCAGTTCAAGGACTGCTTACGAGCAGTACTTC.

This clonotype was observed a few times. CDR3 nucleotides: TGCGCCAGCCGGGTCTATCCTATTAACGAGCAGTACTTC. This gives the protein CASRVYPINEQYF. This chain connects TRBV5-1 to TRBJ2-7; D gene uncertain. The V and J ends lost 7 bases and 5 bases respectively, with 16 bases between them. CDR1 is SGHRS and CDR2 is YFSETQ in the germline V gene. This CDR3 is built from 13 residues.

This clonotype was seen ten or more times. An end of the junction differs from the germline gene, which may be a read error. This sequence joins TRBV7-7 and TRBJ2-1; 12 bases map to TRBD2. The CDR3 totals 16 residues. Germline loops: CDR1 SSHAT, CDR2 FNYEAQ (reference sequence). The CDR3 loop is CASSLSGTSGYNEQFF. In DNA, the CDR3 is TGTGCTAGCAGTTTATCAGGGACTAGCGGGTATAATGAGCAGTTCTTC.

This clonotype was seen many times. The genes are TRBV3-1 and TRBJ2-1; D possibly corresponds to TRBD1 (6 bases). V lost 5 bases to trimming and J lost 7 bases, with 24 bases between them. Germline V gene lookup returns CDR1 LGHDT and CDR2 YNNKEL (reference sequence). The length of the CDR3 is 17 residues. The CDR3 sequence: CASSSRYGQFLGNEQFF. CDR3 in DNA: TGTGCCAGCAGCTCCCGATACGGACAGTTCCTTGGGAATGAGCAGTTCTTC.

The V gene is TRBV7-2, the J gene TRBJ2-1, with D unresolved. The V end was cut by 8 bases, the J end by 7 bases, with 15 bases between. Germline V lookup: CDR1 SGHTA, CDR2 FQGNSA. This CDR3 has 13 residues. CDR3 amino acids: CASSQSEYNEQFF. The CDR3 nucleotides read TGTGCCAGCTCCCAATCGGAGTATAATGAGCAGTTCTTC. The full variable domain, its missing parts supplied by reference TRBV7-2 and TRBJ2-1, is GAGVSQSPSNKVTEKGKDVELRCDPISGHTALYWYRQSLGQGLEFLIYFQGNSAPDKSGLPSDRFSAERTGGSVSTLTIQRTQQEDSAVYLCASSQSEYNEQFFGPGTRLTVL.

The V gene is TRBV12-3 or TRBV12-4, the J gene TRBJ2-7, with D tentatively TRBD1 or TRBD2 (5 bases each). The length of the CDR3 is 14 residues. Trimming pared 7 bases from V and 2 bases from J, leaving 15 bases between. This chain's CDR3 is CASTPGLSPYEQYF. CDR3 sequence (DNA): TGTGCCAGCACCCCGGGGCTTAGCCCCTACGAGCAGTACTTC.

There are many counts of this clonotype. This chain uses TRBV12-3 or TRBV12-4 with TRBJ1-4; possibly TRBD1 for D (5 bases). The V end lost 1 base, the J end lost 6 bases, and 15 bases lay between the germline ends. The CDR3 is 16 residues long. The CDR3 loop reads CASSLGPGRPDEKLFF. In DNA form, the CDR3 reads TGTGCCAGCAGTTTAGGTCCGGGACGTCCGGATGAAAAACTGTTTTTT.

This clonotype was observed at least ten times. The chain employs TRBV20-1 and TRBJ2-7, with 8 bases identical to TRBD2. The CDR3 is made up of 16 amino acids. Per germline, CDR1 DFQATT and CDR2 SNEGSKA (reference sequence). With 4 bases clipped from V and 3 bases from J, the junction kept 14 bases outside the gene matches. The CDR3, as DNA: TGCAGTGCTATCCTCCCCGGTAGCGGGATATTCTACGAGCAGTACTTC. It translates to CSAILPGSGIFYEQYF.

This clonotype showed up many times. J is TRBJ2-1 and V is TRBV2; 8 nucleotides match TRBD2. The CDR3 runs to 13 residues. Germline V CDR1 and CDR2: SNHLY, FYNNEI. With V trimmed by 8 bases and J by 8 bases, 8 bases remained unmatched. Written as DNA, the CDR3 is TGTGCCAGCTCGGGGACTAGGGATGATGAGCAGTTCTTC. Translating gives CASSGTRDDEQFF.

This chain uses TRBV5-6 with TRBJ1-5; no reliable D call. V dropped 0 bases and J dropped 4 bases, with 8 bases sitting between them. CDR1 SGHDT and CDR2 YYEEEE come from the germline V gene. This CDR3 contains 14 residues. The CDR3 protein is CASSLGEVNQPQHF. The CDR3 DNA follows: TGTGCCAGCAGCTTGGGGGAGGTAAATCAGCCCCAGCATTTT. The whole variable domain, filled in from reference TRBV5-6 and TRBJ1-5, reads DAGVTQSPTHLIKTRGQQVTLRCSPKSGHDTVSWYQQALGQGPQFIFQYYEEEERQRGNFPDRFSGHQFPNYSSELNVNALLLGDSALYLCASSLGEVNQPQHFGDGTRLSIL.

This clonotype was counted a single time. CDR3 sequence: CASSYRPGGVEKLFF. The CDR3 bases are TGTGCCAGCAGCTATCGGCCGGGAGGGGTTGAAAAACTGTTTTTT. The V and J genes are TRBV6-2 or TRBV6-3 and TRBJ1-4, with D maybe TRBD1 (5 bases). V was shortened by 6 bases and J by 7 bases, with 18 bases between the two germline ends. The CDR3 sequence is 15 residues long. In germline, CDR1 is MNHEY, CDR2 SVGEGT.

This clonotype has at least ten counts. The V and J genes are TRBV18 and TRBJ1-6; 9 bases align to TRBD1. Germline assignment: CDR1 KGHSH and CDR2 LQKENI. CDR3 length: 15 residues. J was trimmed by 7 bases and V by 4 bases; bases with no gene match: 5. The CDR3 coding sequence is TGTGCCAGCTCACGGGTACAGGGGGCAAATTCACCCCTCCACTTT. Its translation is CASSRVQGANSPLHF.

The sample holds many counts of this clonotype. J is TRBJ1-1 and V is TRBV7-9; 7 bases are a match to TRBD1. From germline, CDR1 is SEHNR and CDR2 FQNEAQ (reference sequence). With 1 base clipped from V and 3 bases from J, the junction kept 5 bases outside the gene matches. This CDR3 contains 15 residues. Here the CDR3 reads CASSLGQGWDTEAFF. The CDR3 DNA sequence: TGTGCCAGCAGCTTAGGACAGGGTTGGGACACTGAAGCTTTCTTT.

The sample holds many counts of this clonotype. V gene TRBV2 combines with J gene TRBJ2-3; the match to TRBD1 covers 9 bases. Germline loops: CDR1 SNHLY, CDR2 FYNNEI. With 9 bases clipped from V and 3 bases from J, the junction kept 13 bases outside the gene matches. This CDR3 has 16 amino acids. The CDR3, as DNA: TGTGCCAGTAGATATACCGGGACAGGGAAGACAGATACGCAGTATTTT. Amino acids: CASRYTGTGKTDTQYF.

This clonotype was seen only a few times. J is TRBJ2-1 and V is TRBV6-1; the match to TRBD2 covers 9 bases. This CDR3 is built from 13 residues. J was trimmed by 8 bases and V by 7 bases; bases with no gene match: 6. From germline, CDR1 is MNHNS and CDR2 SASEGT. The CDR3 DNA is TGTGCCAGCAAGGCGGGAGGGCCCTATGAGCAGTTCTTC. It translates to CASKAGGPYEQFF.

CDR3 bases: TGTGCCAGCAGCCAAGTCCCCGAGCTCCTGAACACTGAAGCTTTCTTT. Translated: CASSQVPELLNTEAFF. The chain is built from TRBV14 and TRBJ1-1; D remains ambiguous. Germline V gene lookup returns CDR1 SGHDN and CDR2 FVKESK. The CDR3 runs 16 residues. Trimming cost V 1 base and J 0 bases, with 12 bases left between them.

This rearrangement joins TRBV24-1 to TRBJ1-5; 9 bases line up with TRBD1. Trimming removed 4 bases from V and 0 bases from J; junction bases left unmatched: 27. Germline CDR1 and CDR2: KGHDR and SFDVKD. The CDR3 consists of 24 residues. In nucleotides, the CDR3 is TGTGCCACCAGTGACTCCATCGCTTGGACAGGGGAGAAAGGAGAGGGTTATAGCAATCAGCCCCAGCATTTT. Protein: CATSDSIAWTGEKGEGYSNQPQHF.

As to this clonotype: Germline and junction disagree at one end, which may indicate a read error. The DNA of the CDR3 is TGTGACAGCAGTTCCCGGGGGGGAGGGACCTACAATGAGCAGTTCTTC. Residues: CDSSSRGGGTYNEQFF. The rearrangement uses TRBV12-3 or TRBV12-4 and TRBJ2-1, with 8 bases matching TRBD2. This CDR3 contains 16 residues.

Of note for this clonotype: One end of the junction does not line up with germline, which may come from a read error. The V gene is TRBV24-1, the J gene TRBJ2-1; 11 bases align to TRBD2. The CDR3 is made up of 15 amino acids. From germline, CDR1 is KGHDR and CDR2 SFDVKD. CDR3 sequence (DNA): TGTGCCGCCAGTACGACTAGCGGGATTGTAAATGAGCAGTTCTTC. Protein product: CAASTTSGIVNEQFF.